The next 12 T cell receptor beta chains were all read from a single sample in a study of blood T cell repertoires in COVID-19. Sequencing was performed with immunoSEQ multiplex PCR; in TCRdb, only in-frame clones are kept and a portion is missing. The data hold about 98,000 clones, with more than 60% observed a single time. Sequenced material: peripheral blood. The receptors originated from a man aged 65 to 79 with acute or convalescent COVID-19.

V and J are TRBV18 and TRBJ2-3, with 7 nucleotides matching TRBD1. Trimming cost V 6 bases and J 4 bases; bases outside gene matches: 10. Per the germline V gene, CDR1 is KGHSH and CDR2 is LQKENI. The CDR3 is made up of 15 amino acids. For the CDR3, the DNA is TGTGCCAGCTCGCCGGGACAGCGCCCGGCAGATACGCAGTATTTT. Translating it yields CASSPGQRPADTQYF. The whole variable domain, filled in from reference TRBV18 and TRBJ2-3, reads NAGVMQNPRHLVRRRGQEARLRCSPMKGHSHVYWYRQLPEEGLKFMVYLQKENIIDESGMPKERFSAEFPKEGPSILRIQQVVRGDSAAYFCASSPGQRPADTQYFGPGTRLTVL.

This clone was picked up one time. This rearrangement joins TRBV5-6 to TRBJ1-2; D call uncertain. V shed 2 bases and J shed 1 base, with 12 bases lying between them. CDR1 is SGHDT and CDR2 is YYEEEE in the germline V gene. This CDR3 spans 15 amino acids. In DNA form, the CDR3 reads TGTGCCAGCAGCTTCCCGGACTCACTTAACTATGGCTACACCTTC. It specifies CASSFPDSLNYGYTF.

This clone appeared a few times. V usage is TRBV11-2 and J usage is TRBJ2-7, with D hard to call. V was pared by 3 bases and J by 3 bases, with 3 bases between. Germline V lookup: CDR1 SGHAT, CDR2 FQNNGV. CDR3 length equals 11 residues. In nucleotides, the CDR3 is TGTGCCAGCAGCTTCAGCTACGAGCAGTACTTC. It specifies CASSFSYEQYF.

The chain links TRBV13 to TRBJ1-1, with 10 bases aligning to TRBD1. The CDR3 runs to 17 residues. V shed 5 bases, J shed 5 bases, and the junction held 14 bases outside the gene matches. Germline lookup yields CDR1 PRHDT and CDR2 FYEKMQ (reference sequence). CDR3 DNA: TGTGCCAGCAGCCGGGACAGGGGCCAGAGTGTGGGAACTGAAGCTTTCTTT. Translation: CASSRDRGQSVGTEAFF.

This chain connects TRBV6-5 to TRBJ1-2; D is unclear. Germline CDR1 reads MNHEY; CDR2 reads SVGAGI. The CDR3 sequence is 14 residues long. V lost 5 bases to trimming and J lost 1 base, with 11 bases between them. CDR3 amino acids: CASSLGRDNYGYTF. CDR3 nucleotides: TGTGCCAGCAGTCTTGGACGGGATAACTATGGCTACACCTTC.

Many counts were recorded for this clone. The rearrangement uses TRBV28 and TRBJ2-1; D perhaps matches TRBD2 (6 bases). Trimming took off 10 bases at V and 9 bases at J, with 19 bases between the two ends. Looked up from germline, CDR1 is MDHEN and CDR2 is SYDVKM. CDR3 length equals 13 residues. The CDR3 DNA sequence: TGTGCCACACGGACTATTGGGGTCGGTGAGCAGTTCTTC. This translates into CATRTIGVGEQFF.

The chain joins TRBV4-3 to TRBJ2-7; tentatively, D is TRBD1 (6 bases). V was cut by 0 bases and J by 3 bases, with 15 bases left in between. This CDR3 is 16 amino acids long. Germline CDR1 LGHNA, CDR2 YSLEER. The CDR3 nucleotides are TGCGCCAGCAGCCAAGACCTCGGGGCAGGGGACTACGAGCAGTACTTC. Amino acid sequence: CASSQDLGAGDYEQYF.

The chain carries TRBV5-8 and TRBJ2-5; D call uncertain. V was trimmed by 1 base and J by 3 bases, leaving 7 bases between them. The V gene's germline CDR1 is SGHTS and CDR2 YDEGEE. The CDR3 contains 13 residues. CDR3 amino acids: CASSLRVKETQYF. CDR3 nucleotide sequence: TGTGCCAGCAGCTTGCGGGTTAAAGAGACCCAGTACTTC.

The chain links TRBV30 to TRBJ1-5; D is perhaps TRBD1 (5 bases). The CDR3 is 13 amino acids. The V end lost 5 bases, the J end lost 7 bases, and 15 bases lay between the germline ends. The germline V gene encodes CDR1 GTSNPN and CDR2 SVGIG (reference sequence). This CDR3 is CAWDKGKWQPQHF. The CDR3 DNA follows: TGTGCCTGGGATAAGGGGAAGTGGCAGCCCCAGCATTTT.

The sample holds many counts of this clone. The gene calls are TRBV4-2 and TRBJ2-5, with D perhaps TRBD1 (5 bases). CDR3 length: 15 residues. V was trimmed by 1 base and J by 4 bases, leaving 13 bases between them. Per germline, CDR1 LGHNA and CDR2 YNFKEQ. CDR3 coding DNA: TGTGCCAGCAGCCAAGGAGAAGGACAAGTAGAGACCCAGTACTTC. Translating gives CASSQGEGQVETQYF.

The chain uses TRBV12-5 and TRBJ2-2; 7 nucleotides agree with TRBD2. Trimming removed 5 bases from V and 1 base from J; junction bases left unmatched: 7. The CDR3 has 16 amino acids. Per germline, CDR1 LGHNT and CDR2 FRNRAP. The CDR3 nucleotides are TGTGCTAGTGGTACGCGGGGGTCAGGGAACACCGGGGAGCTGTTTTTT. Amino acids: CASGTRGSGNTGELFF.

V and J are TRBV5-1 and TRBJ2-1; 13 bases map to TRBD2. In germline, CDR1 is SGHRS, CDR2 YFSETQ. V shed 3 bases and J 1 base; nucleotides not matched to a gene: 1. The CDR3 runs 16 residues. The CDR3 sequence is CASSWGLAGSYNEQFF. The CDR3 nucleotides are TGCGCCAGCAGCTGGGGACTAGCGGGGTCCTACAATGAGCAGTTCTTC.